This TCR beta chain originates from a study of T cells in Graves' hyperthyroidism and ophthalmopathy. Study in general: Peripheral blood sampling occurred at initial diagnosis, before any treatment.

This clonotype was counted only a few times. Regions amplified from RNA transcripts were the TCR beta CDR3 regions. TCR CDR3 regions were first amplified by RT-PCR with HTBI primers. TCRdb itself ran the multiplex PCR reads through MiXCR, one entry per CDR3 protein. Found here are hundreds of thousands of distinct CDR3 sequences, around a quarter of them singletons; the top ten hold less than 85%. Looked up from germline, CDR1 is MNHEY and CDR2 is SMNVEV (reference sequence). There are 17 residues in the CDR3. J lost 10 bases, V lost 7 bases, and 21 bases had no gene match. The specimen sequenced was blood. The TCR was taken from a man over 45 with Graves' hyperthyroidism. The gene calls are TRBV27 and TRBJ2-1; 8 positions match TRBD2. CDR3 bases: TGTGCCAGCACCCATGGGTCTCTAGTCGGGAGGGCTTCCGAGCAGTTCTTC. Translation: CASTHGSLVGRASEQFF.